This is a list of T cell receptor beta chains from one sample in a study of cytomegalovirus exposure and HLA in healthy donors. Using immunoSEQ multiplex PCR, the repertoire was profiled, and TCRdb retains in-frame clones only, with some absent. The table includes some 120,000 clones, more than 70% detected once. The material sequenced was PBMCs. These TCRs come from a woman in her twenties or thirties in good health and CMV-seropositive. The CDR3 runs from the conserved cysteine through the conserved F or W. A D gene is named only where the DNA matches it firmly. Only some rows state a clone size, as once, few, many or a class for expanded clones.

v_call	d_call	clone_size	j_call	cdr3_nt	cdr3_aa
TRBV5-4	TRBD1	.	TRBJ1-1	TGTGCCAGCACCTCACAGGGGGTGGAGGCTTTCTTT	CASTSQGVEAFF
TRBV28	TRBD1	.	TRBJ1-5	TGTGCCAGCAGTTTTCCAACAGGGGATCAGCCCCAGCATTTT	CASSFPTGDQPQHF
TRBV10-3	TRBD1	.	TRBJ1-2	TGTGCCATCAGTGATTTTGAGGGGGCGGACGGCTACACCTTC	CAISDFEGADGYTF
TRBV15	TRBD2	.	TRBJ2-2	TGTGCCACCAGCAGACTAGCGGGAGCTAACGGGGAGCTGTTTTTT	CATSRLAGANGELFF
TRBV19	TRBD2	.	TRBJ2-7	TGTGCCAGTAGTACCGGACTAGCGGGAGCGAGTGAGCAGTACTTC	CASSTGLAGASEQYF
TRBV11-1	.	.	TRBJ1-1	TGTGCCAGCAGCCCGCAGTTAAGTGGGAACACTGAAGCTTTCTTT	CASSPQLSGNTEAFF
TRBV28	.	.	TRBJ2-2	TGTGCCAGCAGCGAGATCACCGGGGAGCTGTTTTTT	CASSEITGELFF
TRBV29-1	TRBD1	.	TRBJ1-1	TGCAGCGTGAGGGGACAGCCGAACACTGAAGCTTTCTTT	CSVRGQPNTEAFF
TRBV14	.	.	TRBJ2-6	TGTGCCAGCAGCCACCTCGAGGACACCGCGCGTACCTCTGGGGCCAACGTCCTGACTTTC	CASSHLEDTARTSGANVLTF
TRBV13	TRBD1	.	TRBJ2-7	TGTGCCAGCAGCCTGGGCAGGGGGAACTACGAGCAGTACTTC	CASSLGRGNYEQYF
TRBV30	TRBD1	.	TRBJ1-4	TGTGCCTGTTTAAACCGGGACAGAGATGAAAAACTGTTTTTT	CACLNRDRDEKLFF
TRBV19	TRBD1	.	TRBJ2-7	TGTGCCAGTAGTATTAACCTAGGACAGGGGTCCTACGAGCAGTACTTC	CASSINLGQGSYEQYF
TRBV28	.	.	TRBJ2-1	TGTGCCAGCAGCAAGGCGGCGGAGCACAATGAGCAGTTCTTC	CASSKAAEHNEQFF
TRBV2	.	.	TRBJ1-1	TGTGCCAGCAGTGAGGACACAGGGATGAACACTGAAGCTTTCTTT	CASSEDTGMNTEAFF
TRBV27	TRBD1	.	TRBJ2-5	TGTGCCAGCAGTTATGGGGGGACAGGGGAGACCCAGTACTTC	CASSYGGTGETQYF
TRBV30	TRBD1	once	TRBJ1-1	TGTGCCTGGAGCCCTTTAGTACAGGGGAGGGAAGCTTTCTTT	CAWSPLVQGREAFF
TRBV30	.	.	TRBJ1-6	TGTGCCTGGAGTTTAGGACAGTTTAATTCACCCCTCCACTTT	CAWSLGQFNSPLHF
TRBV4-1	TRBD2	few	TRBJ2-2	TGCGCCAGCAGCCAGTTTCATAGCGGGGCGAACACCGGGGAGCTGTTTTTT	CASSQFHSGANTGELFF
TRBV5-1	TRBD1	.	TRBJ1-2	TGCGCCAGCAGCGCCTTGGGACAGCCTAACTATGGCTACACCTTC	CASSALGQPNYGYTF
TRBV30	TRBD1	.	TRBJ1-1	TGTGCCTGGAGCAAGGGGGCGATGAACACTGAAGCTTTCTTT	CAWSKGAMNTEAFF
TRBV28	.	.	TRBJ1-1	TGTGCCACGAAAAGCGGGGCGAACACTGAAGCTTTCTTT	CATKSGANTEAFF